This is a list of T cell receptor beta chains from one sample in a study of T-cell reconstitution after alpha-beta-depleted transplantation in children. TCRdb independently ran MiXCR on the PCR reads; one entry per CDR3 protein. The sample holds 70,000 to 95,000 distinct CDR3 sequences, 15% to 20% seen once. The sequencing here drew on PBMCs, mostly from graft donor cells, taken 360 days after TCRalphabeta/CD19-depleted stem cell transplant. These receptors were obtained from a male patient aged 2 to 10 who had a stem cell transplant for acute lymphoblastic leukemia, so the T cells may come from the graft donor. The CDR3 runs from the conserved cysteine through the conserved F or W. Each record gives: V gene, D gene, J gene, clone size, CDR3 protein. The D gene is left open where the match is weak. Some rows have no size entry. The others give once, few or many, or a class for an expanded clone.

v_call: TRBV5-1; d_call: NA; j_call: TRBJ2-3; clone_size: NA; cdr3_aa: CASSLTLRVDTQYF
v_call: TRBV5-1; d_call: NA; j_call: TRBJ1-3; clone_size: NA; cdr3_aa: CASTDTPLGNTIYF
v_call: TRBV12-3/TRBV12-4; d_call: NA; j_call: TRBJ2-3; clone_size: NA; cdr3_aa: CASSSLIDSLRTDTQYF
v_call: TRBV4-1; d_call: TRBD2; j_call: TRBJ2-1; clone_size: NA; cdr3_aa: CASSQGRSSGRASYNEQFF
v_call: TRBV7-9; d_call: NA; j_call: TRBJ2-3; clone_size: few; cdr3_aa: CASSFRRRVVDTQYF
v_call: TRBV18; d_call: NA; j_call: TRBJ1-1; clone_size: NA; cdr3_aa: CASSPPRPNTEAFF
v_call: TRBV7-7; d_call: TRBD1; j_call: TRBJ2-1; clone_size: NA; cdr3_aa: CASSLGDRGSYNEQFF
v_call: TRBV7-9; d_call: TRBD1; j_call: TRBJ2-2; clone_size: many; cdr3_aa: CASSQGAHTGELFF
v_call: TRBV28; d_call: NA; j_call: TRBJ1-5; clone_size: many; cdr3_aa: CASSFRADYSNQPQHF
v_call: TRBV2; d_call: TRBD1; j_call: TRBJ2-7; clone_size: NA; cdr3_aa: CASGDRGPYEQYF
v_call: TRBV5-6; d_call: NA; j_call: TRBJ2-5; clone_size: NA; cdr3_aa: CASSSFTTRSETQYF
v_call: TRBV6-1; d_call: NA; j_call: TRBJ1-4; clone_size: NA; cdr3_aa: CASSEEGTIGSEKLFF
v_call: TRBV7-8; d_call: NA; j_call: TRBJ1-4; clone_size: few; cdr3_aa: CASSARGSATNEKLFF
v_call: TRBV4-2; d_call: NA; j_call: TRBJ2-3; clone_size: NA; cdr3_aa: CASSQNGAVDTQYF
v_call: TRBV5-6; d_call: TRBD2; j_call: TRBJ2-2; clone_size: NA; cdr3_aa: CASSRGLAGAGELFF
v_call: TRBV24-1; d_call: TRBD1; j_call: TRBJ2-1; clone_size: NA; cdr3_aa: CATSDSGQGVYNEQFF
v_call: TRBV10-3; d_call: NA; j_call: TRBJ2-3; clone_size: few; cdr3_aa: CAITPGPFVDTQYF
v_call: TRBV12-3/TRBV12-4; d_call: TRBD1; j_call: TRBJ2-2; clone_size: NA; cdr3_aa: CASTRRGTGELFF
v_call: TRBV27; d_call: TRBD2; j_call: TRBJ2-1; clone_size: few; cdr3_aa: CASSLWALAGYNEQFF
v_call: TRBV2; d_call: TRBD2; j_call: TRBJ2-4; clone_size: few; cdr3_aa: CASSIAGLLAKNIQYF
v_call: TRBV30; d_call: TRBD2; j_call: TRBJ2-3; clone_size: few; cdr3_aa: CAWKLAGGLTDTHYF
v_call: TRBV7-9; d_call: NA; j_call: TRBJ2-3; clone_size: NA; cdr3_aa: CASSLGLDTQYF
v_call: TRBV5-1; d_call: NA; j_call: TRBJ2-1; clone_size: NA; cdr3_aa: CASSRDPTNEQFF
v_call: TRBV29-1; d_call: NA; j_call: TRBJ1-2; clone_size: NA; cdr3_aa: CSVEGGRNYGYTF
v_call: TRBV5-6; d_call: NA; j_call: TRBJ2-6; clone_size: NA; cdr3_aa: CASSLGQFGANVLTF
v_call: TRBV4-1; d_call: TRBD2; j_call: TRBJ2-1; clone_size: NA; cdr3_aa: CASSQDNRGSGSIPYNEQFF
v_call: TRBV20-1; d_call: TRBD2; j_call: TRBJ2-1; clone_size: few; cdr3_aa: CSARTSGRHNEQFF
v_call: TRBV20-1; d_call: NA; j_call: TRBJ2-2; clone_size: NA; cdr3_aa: CSAPGPRVAGELFF
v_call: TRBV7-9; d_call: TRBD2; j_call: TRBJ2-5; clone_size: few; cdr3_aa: CASSPGGLQQETQYF
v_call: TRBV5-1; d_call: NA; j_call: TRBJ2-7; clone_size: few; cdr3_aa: CASSYTFRIGSTYEQYF
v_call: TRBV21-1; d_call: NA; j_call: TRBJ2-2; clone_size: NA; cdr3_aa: CASSKRRLADTGELFF
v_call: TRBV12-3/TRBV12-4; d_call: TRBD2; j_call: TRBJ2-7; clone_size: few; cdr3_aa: CASSLGGLAVYEQYF
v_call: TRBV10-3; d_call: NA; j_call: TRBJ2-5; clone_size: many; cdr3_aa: CASTIWTSQETQYF
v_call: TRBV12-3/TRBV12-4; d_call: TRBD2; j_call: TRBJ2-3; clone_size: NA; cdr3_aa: CASSLRLAGIERTDTQYF
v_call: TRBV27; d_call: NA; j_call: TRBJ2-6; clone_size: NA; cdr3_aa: CASSPLGRGANVLTF
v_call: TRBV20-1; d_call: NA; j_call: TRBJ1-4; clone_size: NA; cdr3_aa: CSARPASTNEKLFF
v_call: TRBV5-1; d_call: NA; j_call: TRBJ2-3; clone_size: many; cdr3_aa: CASSSGITDTQYF
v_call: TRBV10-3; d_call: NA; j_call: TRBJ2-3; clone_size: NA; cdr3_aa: CAISRQLGGTDTQYF
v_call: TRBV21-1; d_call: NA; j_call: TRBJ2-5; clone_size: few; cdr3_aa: CASSKSRPGKRNPQETQYF
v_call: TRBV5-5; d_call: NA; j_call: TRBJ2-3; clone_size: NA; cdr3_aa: CASSLAGVDTQYF
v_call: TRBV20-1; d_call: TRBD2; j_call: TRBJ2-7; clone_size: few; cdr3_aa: CSALTSGDSYEQYF
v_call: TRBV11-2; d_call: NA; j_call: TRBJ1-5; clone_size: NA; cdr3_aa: CASSLSSGANQPQHF
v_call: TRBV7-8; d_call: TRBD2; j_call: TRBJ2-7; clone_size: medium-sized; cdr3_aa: CASSFGTSGTQQYF
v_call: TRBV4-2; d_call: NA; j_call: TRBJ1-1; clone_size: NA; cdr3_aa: CASSQEVGGRGTEAFF
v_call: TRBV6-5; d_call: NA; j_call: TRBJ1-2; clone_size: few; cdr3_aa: CASSLYREANYGYTF
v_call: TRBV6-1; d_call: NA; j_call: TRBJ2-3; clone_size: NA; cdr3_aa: CASSRQDRRTDTQYF
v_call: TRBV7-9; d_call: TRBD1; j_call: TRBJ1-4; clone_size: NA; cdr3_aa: CASSFWTGGNEKLFF
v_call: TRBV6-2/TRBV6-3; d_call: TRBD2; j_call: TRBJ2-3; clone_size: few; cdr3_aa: CASSSVTSGRIGDTQYF
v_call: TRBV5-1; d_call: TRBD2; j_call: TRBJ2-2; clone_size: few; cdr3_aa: CASTSSGSPAGELFF
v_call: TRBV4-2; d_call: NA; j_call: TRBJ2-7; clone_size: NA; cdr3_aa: CASSQDLLAPVSPYEQYF
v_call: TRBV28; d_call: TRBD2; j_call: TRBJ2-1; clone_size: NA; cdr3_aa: CASSFPLAELYNEQFF
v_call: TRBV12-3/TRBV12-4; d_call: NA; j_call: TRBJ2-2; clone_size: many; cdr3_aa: CASNKLGEAGELFF
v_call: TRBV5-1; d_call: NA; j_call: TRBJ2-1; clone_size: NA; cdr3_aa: CASIGGLYNEQFF
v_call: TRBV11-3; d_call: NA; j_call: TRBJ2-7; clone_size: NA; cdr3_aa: CASSLGASREQYF